One sample yielded the 20 T cell receptor beta chains listed below, sequenced in a study of T cell responses to AZD1222 COVID-19 vaccine. Sequenced by immunoSEQ multiplex PCR; TCRdb stores in-frame clones only, minus some. Found here are nearly 110,000 clones, over 80% of them singletons; the top ten hold around 8.6%. The material was peripheral blood, obtained 28 days after the second AZD1222 dose. The receptors derive from an adult who received the AZD1222 COVID-19 vaccine.

The chain carries TRBV6-2 or TRBV6-3 and TRBJ1-4, with D unresolved. The CDR3 is 14 residues long. Germline CDR1 is MNHEY and CDR2 is SVGEGT. V was trimmed by 8 bases and J by 7 bases, leaving 17 bases between them. The chain's CDR3 is CASGSSEDFEKLFF. The DNA of the CDR3 is TGTGCCAGCGGTTCCAGCGAAGATTTTGAAAAACTGTTTTTT.

The rearrangement joins TRBV5-1 to TRBJ2-1; 9 bases match TRBD2. Trimming removed 4 bases from V and 6 bases from J; junction bases left unmatched: 11. Germline V gene sequence: CDR1 SGHRS, CDR2 YFSETQ. This CDR3 is 16 amino acids long. CDR3 bases: TGCGCCAGCAGCATCGACGGCGTAGCGGGAGCCAATGAGCAGTTCTTC. Translation: CASSIDGVAGANEQFF. The whole variable domain, remainder taken from reference TRBV5-1 and TRBJ2-1, is KAGVTQTPRYLIKTRGQQVTLSCSPISGHRSVSWYQQTPGQGLQFLFEYFSETQRNKGNFPGRFSGRQFSNSRSEMNVSTLELGDSALYLCASSIDGVAGANEQFFGPGTRLTVL.

This clone was seen a single time. The rearrangement links TRBV5-1 to TRBJ1-6; TRBD1 matches at 7 bases. The J segment lost 8 bases and the V segment lost 0 bases, leaving 5 bases of the junction unmatched. The CDR3 sequence is 15 residues long. Germline values: CDR1 SGHRS, CDR2 YFSETQ. This chain's CDR3 is CASSLAAGGYSPLHF. The CDR3 DNA reads as TGCGCCAGCAGCTTGGCCGCAGGGGGGTATTCACCCCTCCACTTT.

V gene TRBV7-9 combines with J gene TRBJ1-1; a possible D gene is TRBD1 (5 bases). V lost 5 bases and J lost 4, with 20 bases in between. The CDR3 runs to 16 residues. The germline V gene has CDR1 SEHNR and CDR2 FQNEAQ (reference sequence). The CDR3 sequence: CASSPLRVGQGTEAFF. CDR3 nucleotide sequence: TGTGCCAGCAGCCCATTACGTGTGGGCCAGGGCACTGAAGCTTTCTTT. The full variable domain, rest sourced from reference TRBV7-9 and TRBJ1-1, is DTGVSQNPRHKITKRGQNVTFRCDPISEHNRLYWYRQTLGQGPEFLTYFQNEAQLEKSRLLSDRFSAERPKGSFSTLEIQRTEQGDSAMYLCASSPLRVGQGTEAFFGQGTRLTVV.

This chain joins TRBV19 and TRBJ1-5; TRBD1 is a possible D gene (6 bases). The germline gives CDR1 LNHDA, CDR2 SQIVND (reference sequence). Trimming stripped 2 bases from V and 7 bases from J, with 12 bases between. The CDR3 spans 14 residues. CDR3 amino acids: CASSIKQGGQPQHF. The CDR3 DNA sequence: TGTGCCAGTAGTATAAAACAGGGTGGACAGCCCCAGCATTTT.

V and J are TRBV7-6 and TRBJ2-2; 9 bases fit TRBD1. The germline CDR1 and CDR2 sequences are SGHVS and FNYEAQ. The junction had 8 bases not matched to a gene; V was cut back by 6 bases and J by 9 bases. The CDR3 totals 14 residues. The CDR3 bases are TGTGCCAGCAGTCCAAACAGGGGGCGCCGGGAGCTGTTTTTT. It encodes CASSPNRGRRELFF.

To note about this clone: This CDR3 is missing its conserved last phenylalanine or tryptophan, likely due to a read error. The limits of the CDR3 on the DNA are not certain, so only TCRdb's listed CDR3 is given. J is TRBJ2-7 and V is TRBV6-2 or TRBV6-3; the table calls TRBD1, which could not be checked here. With termini counted, the CDR3 has 13 amino acids. Germline CDR1 reads MNHEY; CDR2 reads SVGEGT. CDR3 region: CASSLGTGSWLIL.

This chain joins TRBV11-2 and TRBJ1-3; the match to TRBD1 covers 9 bases. This CDR3 is built from 18 residues. J lost 0 bases, V lost 6 bases, and 12 bases had no gene match. Looked up from germline, CDR1 is SGHAT and CDR2 is FQNNGV. CDR3 nucleotides: TGTGCCAGCAGAATCGGAATCCGGGACAGGGTCTCTGGAAACACCATATATTTT. It yields the protein CASRIGIRDRVSGNTIYF.

Here the CDR3 reads CASSIDLGTGSGNQPQHF. The CDR3, as DNA: TGTGCCAGTAGTATAGATCTCGGGACAGGGAGTGGCAATCAGCCCCAGCATTTT. V gene TRBV19 combines with J gene TRBJ1-5, with 9 bases that match TRBD1. The CDR3 has 18 residues. Looked up from germline, CDR1 is LNHDA and CDR2 is SQIVND (reference sequence). Trimming cost V 0 bases and J 2 bases; bases outside gene matches: 8.

V gene TRBV7-8 combines with J gene TRBJ1-1, with TRBD1 matching over 10 bases. The germline V gene encodes CDR1 SGHVS and CDR2 FQNEAQ. The CDR3 has 18 residues. V lost 4 bases and J lost 0; bases outside the gene matches: 11. CDR3 coding DNA: TGTGCCAGCAGCTACGTGAGACAGGGGGCGACGATGAACACTGAAGCTTTCTTT. Its protein product is CASSYVRQGATMNTEAFF.

The V call is TRBV5-6, the J call TRBJ1-5; 7 positions agree with TRBD1. CDR1 and CDR2 from the germline V gene are SGHDT and YYEEEE. With V trimmed by 7 bases and J by 4 bases, 2 bases remained unmatched. The CDR3 contains 12 residues. CDR3: CASQQGNQPQHF. The CDR3 DNA sequence: TGTGCCAGCCAACAGGGGAATCAGCCCCAGCATTTT.

The chain couples TRBV15 to TRBJ2-3, with TRBD2 as a possible D gene (8 bases). This CDR3 contains 17 residues. CDR1 LNHNV and CDR2 YYDKDF come from the germline V gene (reference sequence). Trimming took 4 bases from V and 2 from J, leaving 19 bases between them. The CDR3 coding sequence is TGTGCCACCAGCATAATTCAGGGGGGACTAGACACAGATACGCAGTATTTT. Translation gives CATSIIQGGLDTDTQYF.

The J gene is TRBJ1-1, the V gene TRBV6-2 or TRBV6-3, with 11 bases that match TRBD1. Germline values: CDR1 MNHEY, CDR2 SVGEGT. Unmatched junction bases numbered 1, after V lost 4 bases and J lost 3 bases. This CDR3 has 14 amino acids. The CDR3 loop reads CASSWGQGDTEAFF. As DNA, the CDR3 is TGTGCCAGCAGTTGGGGACAGGGGGACACTGAAGCTTTCTTT.

The chain couples TRBV12-3 or TRBV12-4 to TRBJ2-5; possible D gene TRBD2, 5 bases. V dropped 0 bases and J dropped 5 bases, with 7 bases sitting between them. This CDR3 has 13 residues. The CDR3 nucleotides read TGTGCCAGCAGTTTAGCGCAGCGGGAGACCCAGTACTTC. This sequence encodes CASSLAQRETQYF.

The chain's CDR3 is CASSYSGVTGELFF. The CDR3 DNA is TGTGCCAGCAGTTACTCGGGAGTGACCGGGGAGCTGTTTTTT. This chain uses TRBV6-2 or TRBV6-3 with TRBJ2-2; a possible D gene is TRBD2 (5 bases). The ends were cut back, 0 bases at V and 5 bases at J, with 7 bases in the middle. Germline CDR1 reads MNHEY; CDR2 reads SVGEGT. This CDR3 is 14 amino acids long.

V is TRBV4-3 and J is TRBJ2-1; the D gene is possibly TRBD2 (5 bases). The germline V gene encodes CDR1 LGHNA and CDR2 YSLEER. V lost 1 base and J 2 bases, leaving 15 bases between the germline ends. The CDR3 consists of 17 residues. CDR3 nucleotide sequence: TGCGCCAGCAGCCAAGGAATAGCGCAATCCCCCTACAATGAGCAGTTCTTC. Its translation: CASSQGIAQSPYNEQFF.

This chain uses TRBV12-5 with TRBJ1-5, with TRBD1 matching over 7 bases. The V and J ends lost 0 bases and 0 bases, in that order; junction bases with no gene match: 8. Per germline, CDR1 LGHNT and CDR2 FRNRAP. The CDR3 length is 18 residues. In DNA, the CDR3 is TGTGCTAGTGGTTTGGTCGGTTTTGACAGGGCTAGCAATCAGCCCCAGCATTTT. This codes for CASGLVGFDRASNQPQHF.

This rearrangement joins TRBV30 to TRBJ1-1; D is perhaps TRBD1 (5 bases). In germline, CDR1 is GTSNPN, CDR2 SVGIG (reference sequence). V was pared by 0 bases and J by 5 bases, with 13 bases between. The CDR3 loop spans 14 amino acids. DNA of the CDR3: TGTGCCTGGAGTGTCCGGGGCCGCGGTACTGAAGCTTTCTTT. This translates into CAWSVRGRGTEAFF.

The J gene is TRBJ1-2, the V gene TRBV4-2; D ambiguous. The CDR3 is 14 amino acids. The germline CDR1 and CDR2 sequences are LGHNA and YNFKEQ. V lost 4 bases and J 0 bases, leaving 9 bases between the germline ends. CDR3 coding DNA: TGTGCCAGCAGCCTCAGTTTATCTAACTATGGCTACACCTTC. This translates into CASSLSLSNYGYTF.

CDR3 in DNA: TGTGCCAGCAGCCCCCGCCGGGCGGGGGGGCACATCAATGAGCAGTTCTTC. Its protein product is CASSPRRAGGHINEQFF. The chain couples TRBV7-9 to TRBJ2-1, with 9 positions matching TRBD2. This CDR3 has 17 amino acids. Trimming at V came to 5 bases and at J to 6 bases, leaving 14 bases not matched to a gene. Germline lookup yields CDR1 SEHNR and CDR2 FQNEAQ (reference sequence).